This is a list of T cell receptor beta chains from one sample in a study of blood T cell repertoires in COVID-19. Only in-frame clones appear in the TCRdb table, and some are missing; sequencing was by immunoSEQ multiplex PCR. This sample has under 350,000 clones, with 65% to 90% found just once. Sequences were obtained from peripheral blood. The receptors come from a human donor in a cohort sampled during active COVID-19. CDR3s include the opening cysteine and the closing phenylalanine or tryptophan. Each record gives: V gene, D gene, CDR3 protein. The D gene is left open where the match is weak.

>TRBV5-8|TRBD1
CASSPDRAKSNQPQHF
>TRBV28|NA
CASSLGAGASYNSPLHF
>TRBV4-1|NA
CASSLSGTDTQYF
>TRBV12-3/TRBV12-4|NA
CASSLGGGTEAFF
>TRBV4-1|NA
CASSQVSGGVSPLHF
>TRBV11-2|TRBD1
CASSLQQGRFGEQYF
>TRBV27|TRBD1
CASSLSPFVQGAEAFF
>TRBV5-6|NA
CASSLGRGNIQYF
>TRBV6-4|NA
CASSDGWNQPQHF
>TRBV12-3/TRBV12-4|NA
CASSYTGGGLFF
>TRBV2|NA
CASSATGTSYEQYF
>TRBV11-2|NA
CASSRQGGSYEQYF
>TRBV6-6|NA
CASKETARDTQYF
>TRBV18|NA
CASSPGPRDEKLFF